This TCR beta chain was recovered during a study of T-cell memory formation after mild COVID-19. Study-wide background: TCR clustering was largely donor specific. The study, taken as a whole, reports: From day 15 to 85, contracting clones were balanced between CD4 and CD8, whereas later expanders leaned toward CD4+. Pre-infection memory contained some responding clones, which suggested that cross-reactive memory had joined.

With respect to this clonotype: Antigen unknown.

TCRdb itself ran the 5' RACE reads through MiXCR, one entry per CDR3 protein. The sample holds 400,000 to 450,000 distinct CDR3 sequences, roughly 18% seen once. The CDR3 loop spans 13 amino acids. Germline V gene lookup returns CDR1 LNHNV and CDR2 YYDKDF (reference sequence). V was pared by 1 base and J by 10 bases, with 13 bases between. V usage is TRBV15 and J usage is TRBJ1-1; D unclear. This TCR came from a man aged 18 to 30 who had mild COVID-19 (a few samples of this study predate the infection). Cell type and time point are not known. Sequencing was done on a sample of PBMCs or a T cell subset sorted from them (not recorded which). The chain's CDR3 is CATSRVDPSRAFF. The CDR3 nucleotides are TGTGCCACCAGCAGAGTTGACCCCAGTCGAGCTTTCTTT. The whole variable domain, remainder taken from reference TRBV15 and TRBJ1-1, is DAMVIQNPRYQVTQFGKPVTLSCSQTLNHNVMYWYQQKSSQAPKLLFHYYDKDFNNEADTPDNFQSRRPNTSFCFLDIRSPGLGDTAMYLCATSRVDPSRAFFGQGTRLTVV.